This T cell receptor (beta chain) was recovered during a study of blood T cell repertoires in COVID-19. Turning to the study itself: The samples span acute and convalescent COVID-19 from the United States, Italy and Spain. PBMCs, B-cell-depleted T cells, or T cells provided the cDNA or gDNA that made up the material.

Authors' methods: Using reference gene primer amplification, nucleated cell counts were estimated. Profiled with immunoSEQ multiplex PCR; TCRdb holds only in-frame clones, not every one. V and J calls plus clone size are reproduced from that table; the DNA served to infer D and trimming. The data contain over 150,000 clones, roughly 81% of them singletons. The sequenced material came from peripheral blood. The sequence was collected from a man aged 35 to 55 with acute or convalescent COVID-19.

In nucleotides, the CDR3 is TGTGCCATCAGGATAGGGACAGCAAACACTGAAGCTTTCTTT. The encoded protein is CAIRIGTANTEAFF. The rearrangement uses TRBV10-3 and TRBJ1-1; 7 positions match TRBD1. The germline gives CDR1 ENHRY, CDR2 SYGVKD. The J segment lost 2 bases and the V segment lost 6 bases, leaving 6 bases of the junction unmatched. CDR3 length: 14 amino acids.